Described below is a single T cell receptor (beta chain) sequence and its context. Its antigen remains unknown. PCR primers comprised 60 Vbeta and 13 Jbeta primers. This table comes from immunoSEQ multiplex PCR, and its TCRdb copy is limited to in-frame clones, with some not included. The sample holds some 120,000 clones; roughly 81% are singletons and the top ten take 1.1%. The data stem from a study of cytomegalovirus exposure and HLA in healthy donors. Findings of the study overall: Exclusion applied to some V segments, including TRBV6-2 and TRBV6-3, as they were indistinguishable. Later work associated fewer than 20,000 TCR beta sequences with HLA alleles at 0.05 false discovery rate.

Germline CDR1 SEHNR, CDR2 FQNEAQ (reference sequence). Trimming cost V 1 base and J 4 bases, with 7 bases left between them. This CDR3 spans 13 amino acids. This clonotype originated in a woman younger than 45 in good health and CMV-seronegative. The sequenced sample consisted of PBMCs. J is TRBJ1-1 and V is TRBV7-9; D possibly corresponds to TRBD1 (6 bases). The CDR3 bases are TGTGCCAGCAGCTTAGGGACAGTCACTGAAGCTTTCTTT. It is translated as CASSLGTVTEAFF.